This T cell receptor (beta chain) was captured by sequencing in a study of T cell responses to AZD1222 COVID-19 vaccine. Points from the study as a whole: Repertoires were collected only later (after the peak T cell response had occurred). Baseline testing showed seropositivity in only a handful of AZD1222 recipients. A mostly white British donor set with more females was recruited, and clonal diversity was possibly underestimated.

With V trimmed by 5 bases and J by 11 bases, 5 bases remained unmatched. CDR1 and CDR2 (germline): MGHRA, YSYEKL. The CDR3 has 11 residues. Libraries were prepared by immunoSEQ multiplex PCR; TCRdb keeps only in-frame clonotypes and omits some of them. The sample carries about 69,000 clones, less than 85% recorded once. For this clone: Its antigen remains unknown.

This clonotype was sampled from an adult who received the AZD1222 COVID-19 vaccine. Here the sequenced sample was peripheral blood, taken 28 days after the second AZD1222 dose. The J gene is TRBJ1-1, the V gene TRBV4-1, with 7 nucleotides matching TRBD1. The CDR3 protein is CASSGQDRAFF. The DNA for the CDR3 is TGCGCCAGCAGCGGACAGGATCGGGCTTTCTTT.